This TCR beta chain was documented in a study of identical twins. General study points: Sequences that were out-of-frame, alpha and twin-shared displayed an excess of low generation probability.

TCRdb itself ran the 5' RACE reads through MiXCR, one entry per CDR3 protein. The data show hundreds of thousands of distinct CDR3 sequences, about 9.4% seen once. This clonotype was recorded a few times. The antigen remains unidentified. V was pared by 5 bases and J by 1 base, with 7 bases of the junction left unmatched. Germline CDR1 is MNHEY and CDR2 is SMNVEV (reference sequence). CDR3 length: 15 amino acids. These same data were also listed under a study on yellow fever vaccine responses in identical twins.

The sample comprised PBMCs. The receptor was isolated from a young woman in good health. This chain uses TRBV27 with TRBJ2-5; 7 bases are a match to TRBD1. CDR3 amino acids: CASSLRQGVQETQYF. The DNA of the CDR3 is TGTGCCAGCAGTCTTCGACAGGGAGTCCAAGAGACCCAGTACTTC.